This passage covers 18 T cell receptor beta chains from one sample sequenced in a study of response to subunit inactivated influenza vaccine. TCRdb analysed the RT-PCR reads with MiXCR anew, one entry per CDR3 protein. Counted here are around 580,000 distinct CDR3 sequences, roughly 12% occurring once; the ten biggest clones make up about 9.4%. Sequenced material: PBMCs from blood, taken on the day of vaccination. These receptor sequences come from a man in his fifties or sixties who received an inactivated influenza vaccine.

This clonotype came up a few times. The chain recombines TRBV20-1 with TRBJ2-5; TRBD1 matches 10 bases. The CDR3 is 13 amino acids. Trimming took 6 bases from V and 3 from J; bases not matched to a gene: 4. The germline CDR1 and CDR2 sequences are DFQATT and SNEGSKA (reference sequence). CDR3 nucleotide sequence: TGCAGTGCCCCCGGGACAGGGGAAGAGACCCAGTACTTC. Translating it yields CSAPGTGEETQYF.

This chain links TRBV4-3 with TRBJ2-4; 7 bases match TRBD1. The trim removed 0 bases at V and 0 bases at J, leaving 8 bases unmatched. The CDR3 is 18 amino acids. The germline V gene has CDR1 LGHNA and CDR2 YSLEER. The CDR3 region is CASSQDGGQALAKNIQYF. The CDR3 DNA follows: TGCGCCAGCAGCCAAGATGGCGGACAGGCGCTAGCCAAAAACATTCAGTACTTC.

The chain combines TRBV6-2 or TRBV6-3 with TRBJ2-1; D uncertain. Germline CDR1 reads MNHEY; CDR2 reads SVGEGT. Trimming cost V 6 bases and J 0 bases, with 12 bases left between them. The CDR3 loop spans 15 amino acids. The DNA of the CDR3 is TGTGCCAGCAGAGACGCCCGGAGCTCCTACAATGAGCAGTTCTTC. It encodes CASRDARSSYNEQFF.

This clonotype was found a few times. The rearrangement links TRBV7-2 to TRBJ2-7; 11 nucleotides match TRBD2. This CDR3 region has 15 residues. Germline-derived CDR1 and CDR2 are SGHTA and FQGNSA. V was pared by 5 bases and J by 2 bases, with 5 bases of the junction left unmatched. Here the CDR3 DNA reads TGTGCCAGCAGCCCATTTAGCGGGGGGGCCTACGAGCAGTACTTC. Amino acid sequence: CASSPFSGGAYEQYF.

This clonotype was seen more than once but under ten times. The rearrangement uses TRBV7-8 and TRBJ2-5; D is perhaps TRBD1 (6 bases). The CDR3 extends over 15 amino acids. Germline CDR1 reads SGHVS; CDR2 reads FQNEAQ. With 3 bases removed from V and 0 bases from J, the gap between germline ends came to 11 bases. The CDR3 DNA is TGTGCCAGCAGCTTCTATAACAGGGACCAAGAGACCCAGTACTTC. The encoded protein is CASSFYNRDQETQYF.

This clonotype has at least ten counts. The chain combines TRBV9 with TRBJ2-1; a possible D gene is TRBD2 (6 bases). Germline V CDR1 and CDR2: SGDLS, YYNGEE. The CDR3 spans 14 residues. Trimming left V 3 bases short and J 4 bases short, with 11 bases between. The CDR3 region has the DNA TGTGCCAGCAGCGGCGGGGTGGGGTACAATGAGCAGTTCTTC. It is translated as CASSGGVGYNEQFF.

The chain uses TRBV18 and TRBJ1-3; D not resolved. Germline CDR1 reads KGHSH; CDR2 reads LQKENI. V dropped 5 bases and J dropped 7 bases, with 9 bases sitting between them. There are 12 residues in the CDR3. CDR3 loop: CASSVRENTIYF. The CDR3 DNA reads TGTGCCAGCTCAGTACGTGAGAACACCATATATTTT.

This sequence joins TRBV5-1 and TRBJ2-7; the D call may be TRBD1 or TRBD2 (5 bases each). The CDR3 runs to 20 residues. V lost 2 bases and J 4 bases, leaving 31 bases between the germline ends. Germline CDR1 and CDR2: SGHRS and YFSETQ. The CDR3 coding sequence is TGCGCCAGCAGCTTCCTTCCTCTGACAACGACTATCGGGGCCTCTTACGAGCAGTACTTC. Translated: CASSFLPLTTTIGASYEQYF.

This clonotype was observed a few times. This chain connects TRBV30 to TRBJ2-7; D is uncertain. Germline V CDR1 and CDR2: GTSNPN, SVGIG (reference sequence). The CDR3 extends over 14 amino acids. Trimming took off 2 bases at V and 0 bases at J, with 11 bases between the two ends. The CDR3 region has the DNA TGTGCCTGGAGTTCTTCCGGACCCTCCTACGAGCAGTACTTC. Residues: CAWSSSGPSYEQYF.

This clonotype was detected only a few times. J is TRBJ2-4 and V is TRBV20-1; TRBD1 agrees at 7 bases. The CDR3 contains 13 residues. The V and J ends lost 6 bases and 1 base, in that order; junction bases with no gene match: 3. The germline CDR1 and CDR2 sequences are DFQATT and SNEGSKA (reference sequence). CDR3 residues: CSASRGAKNIQYF. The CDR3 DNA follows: TGCAGTGCCTCCAGGGGGGCCAAAAACATTCAGTACTTC.

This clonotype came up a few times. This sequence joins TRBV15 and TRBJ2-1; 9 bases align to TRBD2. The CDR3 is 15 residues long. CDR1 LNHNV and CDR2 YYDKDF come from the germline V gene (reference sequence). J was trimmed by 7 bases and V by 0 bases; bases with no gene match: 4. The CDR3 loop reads CATSRERGGGNEQFF. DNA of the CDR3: TGTGCCACCAGCAGAGAACGCGGGGGGGGGAATGAGCAGTTCTTC.

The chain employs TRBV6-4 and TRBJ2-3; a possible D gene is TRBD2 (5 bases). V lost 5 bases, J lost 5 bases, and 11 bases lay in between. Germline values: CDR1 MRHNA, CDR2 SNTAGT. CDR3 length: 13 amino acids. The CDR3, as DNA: TGTGCCAGCAGTCCTAGCACGGTAGATACGCAGTATTTT. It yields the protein CASSPSTVDTQYF.

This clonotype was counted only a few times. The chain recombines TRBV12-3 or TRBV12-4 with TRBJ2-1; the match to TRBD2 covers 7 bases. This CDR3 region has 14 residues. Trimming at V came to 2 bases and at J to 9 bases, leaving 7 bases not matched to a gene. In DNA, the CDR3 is TGTGCCAGCAGTTTAAGGGAGGGTACGGGTGAGCAGTTCTTC. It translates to CASSLREGTGEQFF.

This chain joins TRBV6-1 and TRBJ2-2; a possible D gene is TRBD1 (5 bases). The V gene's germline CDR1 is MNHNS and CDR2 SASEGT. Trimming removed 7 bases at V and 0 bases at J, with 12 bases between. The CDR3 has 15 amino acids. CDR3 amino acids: CASTAPGPNTGELFF. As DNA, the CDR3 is TGTGCCAGCACCGCCCCAGGGCCGAACACCGGGGAGCTGTTTTTT.

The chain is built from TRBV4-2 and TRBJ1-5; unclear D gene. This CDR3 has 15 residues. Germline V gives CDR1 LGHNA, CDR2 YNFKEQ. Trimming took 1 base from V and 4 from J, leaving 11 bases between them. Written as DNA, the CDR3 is TGTGCCAGCAGCCAAGCCAGAGGTGTAAATCAGCCCCAGCATTTT. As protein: CASSQARGVNQPQHF.

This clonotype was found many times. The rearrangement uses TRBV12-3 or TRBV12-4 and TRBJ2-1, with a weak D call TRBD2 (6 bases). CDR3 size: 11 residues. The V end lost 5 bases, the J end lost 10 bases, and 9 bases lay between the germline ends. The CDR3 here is CASSPGREQFF. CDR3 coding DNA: TGTGCCAGCAGTCCAGGGAGGGAGCAGTTCTTC.

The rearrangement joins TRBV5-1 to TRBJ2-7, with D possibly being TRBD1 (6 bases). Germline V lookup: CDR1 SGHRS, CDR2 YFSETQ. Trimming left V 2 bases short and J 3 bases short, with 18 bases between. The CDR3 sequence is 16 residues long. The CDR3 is CASSFNLRDKNYEQYF. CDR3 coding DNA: TGCGCCAGCAGCTTTAACCTCCGGGACAAGAACTACGAGCAGTACTTC.

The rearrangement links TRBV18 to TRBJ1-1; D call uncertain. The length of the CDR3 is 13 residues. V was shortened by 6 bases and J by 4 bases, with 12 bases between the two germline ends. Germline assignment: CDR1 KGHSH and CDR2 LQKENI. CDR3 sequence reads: CASSSGFRTEAFF. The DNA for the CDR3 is TGTGCCAGCTCCTCGGGCTTTCGCACTGAAGCTTTCTTT.